These 8 T cell receptor beta chains were all obtained from the same sample, sequenced in a study of control samples from healthy donors and cancer patients. TCRdb's copy holds only in-frame clones and misses some; the assay was immunoSEQ multiplex PCR. The repertoire has 190,000 or so clones, approximately 92% of them found once; the top ten carry 1.4% to 1.5%. The sample consisted of blood. The receptor source for this set is a man aged 18-30 years in good health.

The chain links TRBV5-1 to TRBJ2-7; 15 nucleotides align to TRBD2. Germline lookup yields CDR1 SGHRS and CDR2 YFSETQ. V shed 4 bases and J 4 bases; nucleotides not matched to a gene: 3. CDR3 length equals 15 residues. DNA of the CDR3: TGCGCCAGCAGCGCCGGGACTAGCGGGGGGTACGAGCAGTACTTC. It specifies CASSAGTSGGYEQYF.

The chain combines TRBV21-1 with TRBJ1-4. TRBV21-1 is recorded as a pseudogene. The CDR3 loop spans 19 amino acids. As DNA, the CDR3 is TGTGCCAGCAGCAAGACCAGGTCGAACAACCCGCAAGAGGATGAAAAACTGTTTTTT. It specifies CASSKTRSNNPQEDEKLFF.

This chain links TRBV4-1 with TRBJ1-6; D is uncertain. The CDR3 has 13 residues. V was pared by 4 bases and J by 10 bases, with 11 bases between. Germline CDR1 MGHRA, CDR2 YSYEKL. DNA of the CDR3: TGCGCCAGCAGCCCAGCTCCCGGATCACCCCTCCACTTT. Protein sequence: CASSPAPGSPLHF.

The gene calls are TRBV3-1 (or the pseudogene TRBV3-2) and TRBJ2-1; 13 bases match TRBD2. The V gene end was trimmed by 4 bases and the J gene end by 9 bases; junction bases not matched to a gene: 9. The CDR3 runs to 16 residues. Germline V gene sequence: CDR1 LGHDT, CDR2 YNNKEL (reference sequence). Written as DNA, the CDR3 is TGTGCCAGCAGCCGCGCGGGACTAGCGGGGTTTTCTGAGCAGTTCTTC. Its translation is CASSRAGLAGFSEQFF.

The chain carries TRBV3-1 (or the pseudogene TRBV3-2) and TRBJ1-3; D may be TRBD1 (6 bases). V lost 4 bases and J 0 bases, leaving 19 bases between the germline ends. Germline loops: CDR1 LGHDT, CDR2 YNNKEL (reference sequence). CDR3 length: 18 residues. The CDR3 bases are TGTGCCAGCAGCCCTGAACCTACAGGGTTCAACTCTGGAAACACCATATATTTT. Protein product: CASSPEPTGFNSGNTIYF.

The chain employs TRBV6-5 and TRBJ1-6; 12 bases agree with TRBD1. CDR3 length: 15 residues. CDR1 and CDR2 from the germline V gene are MNHEY and SVGAGI. J lost 7 bases, V lost 6 bases, and 4 bases had no gene match. CDR3 protein: CASRGQGAGNSPLHF. Here the CDR3 DNA reads TGTGCCAGCAGGGGACAGGGGGCAGGGAATTCACCCCTCCACTTT.

This clone was detected once. This chain links TRBV14 with TRBJ1-1, with D possibly being TRBD1 (5 bases). V was trimmed by 3 bases and J by 7 bases, leaving 12 bases between them. CDR1 is SGHDN and CDR2 is FVKESK in the germline V gene. This CDR3 contains 13 residues. The CDR3 nucleotides are TGTGCCAGCAGCCATTATAACAGGATTGAAGCTTTCTTT. Its protein product is CASSHYNRIEAFF.

This chain links TRBV28 with TRBJ2-4, with D tentatively TRBD2 (5 bases). This CDR3 contains 16 residues. From germline, CDR1 is MDHEN and CDR2 SYDVKM. The V and J ends lost 6 bases and 0 bases respectively, with 15 bases between them. This CDR3 is CASSPPLGVAKNIQYF. In DNA form, the CDR3 reads TGTGCCAGCAGCCCCCCCCTGGGAGTAGCCAAAAACATTCAGTACTTC.